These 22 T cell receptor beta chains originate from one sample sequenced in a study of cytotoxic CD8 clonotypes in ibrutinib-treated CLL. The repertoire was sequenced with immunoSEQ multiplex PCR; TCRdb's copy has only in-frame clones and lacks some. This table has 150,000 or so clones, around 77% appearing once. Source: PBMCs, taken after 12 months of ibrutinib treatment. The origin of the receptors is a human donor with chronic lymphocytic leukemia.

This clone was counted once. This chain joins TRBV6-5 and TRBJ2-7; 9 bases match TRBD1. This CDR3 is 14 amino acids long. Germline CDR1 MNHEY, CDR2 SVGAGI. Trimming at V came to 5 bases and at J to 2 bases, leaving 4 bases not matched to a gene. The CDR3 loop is CASSLQGAPYEQYF. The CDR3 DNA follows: TGTGCCAGCAGTCTACAGGGGGCCCCCTACGAGCAGTACTTC.

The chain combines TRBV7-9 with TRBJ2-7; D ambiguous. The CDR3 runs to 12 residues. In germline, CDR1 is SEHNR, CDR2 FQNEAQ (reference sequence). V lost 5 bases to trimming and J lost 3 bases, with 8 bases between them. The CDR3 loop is CASSASHYEQYF. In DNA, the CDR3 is TGTGCCAGCAGCGCCTCGCACTACGAGCAGTACTTC.

Here the CDR3 DNA reads TGTGCCAGCAGCTTAGGAGCGGGGGGCTTCTACGAGCAGTACTTC. It is translated as CASSLGAGGFYEQYF. The gene calls are TRBV7-9 and TRBJ2-7, with TRBD2 matching 9 bases. V lost 1 base, J lost 3 bases, and 4 bases stayed unmatched. The CDR3 is made up of 15 amino acids. Germline V gene data show CDR1 as SEHNR and CDR2 as FQNEAQ (reference sequence).

CDR3 region: CASSVLSGANVLTF. CDR3 sequence (DNA): TGTGCCAGCAGCGTCCTCTCTGGGGCCAACGTCCTGACTTTC. This chain joins TRBV9 and TRBJ2-6; D not resolved. This CDR3 spans 14 amino acids. Germline V gene data show CDR1 as SGDLS and CDR2 as YYNGEE. Trimming pared 2 bases from V and 0 bases from J, leaving 3 bases between.

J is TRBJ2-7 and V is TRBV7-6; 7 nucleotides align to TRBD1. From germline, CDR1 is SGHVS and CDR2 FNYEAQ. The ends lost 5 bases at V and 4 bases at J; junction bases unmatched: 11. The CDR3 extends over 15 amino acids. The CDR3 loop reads CASSDQGTARYEQYF. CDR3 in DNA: TGTGCCAGCAGCGACCAAGGGACAGCCAGGTACGAGCAGTACTTC.

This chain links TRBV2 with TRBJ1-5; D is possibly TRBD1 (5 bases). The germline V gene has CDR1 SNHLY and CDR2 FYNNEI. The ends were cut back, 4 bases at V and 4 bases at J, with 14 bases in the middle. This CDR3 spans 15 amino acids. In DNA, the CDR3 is TGTGCCAGCAGTGGTGCGGGACCGAGGAATCAGCCCCAGCATTTT. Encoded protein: CASSGAGPRNQPQHF.

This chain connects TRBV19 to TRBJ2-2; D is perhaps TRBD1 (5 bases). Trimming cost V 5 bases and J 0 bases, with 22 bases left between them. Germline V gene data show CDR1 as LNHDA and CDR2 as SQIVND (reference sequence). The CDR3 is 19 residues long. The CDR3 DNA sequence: TGTGCCAGTAGTCCCCCCCTCGGCAGGGCCGTTGCGAACACCGGGGAGCTGTTTTTT. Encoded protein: CASSPPLGRAVANTGELFF.

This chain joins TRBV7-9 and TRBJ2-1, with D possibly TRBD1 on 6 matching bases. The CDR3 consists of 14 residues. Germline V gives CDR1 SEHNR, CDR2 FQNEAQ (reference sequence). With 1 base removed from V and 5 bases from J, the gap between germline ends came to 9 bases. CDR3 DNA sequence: TGTGCCAGCAGCTTAGTGTCAGGGGACAATGAGCAGTTCTTC. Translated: CASSLVSGDNEQFF.

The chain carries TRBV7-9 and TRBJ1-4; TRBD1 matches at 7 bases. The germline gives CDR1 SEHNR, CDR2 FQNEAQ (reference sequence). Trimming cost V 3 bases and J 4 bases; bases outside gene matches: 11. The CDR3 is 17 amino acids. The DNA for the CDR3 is TGTGCCAGCAGCTTCGACAGGGTTGTGGCCCTTAATGAAAAACTGTTTTTT. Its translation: CASSFDRVVALNEKLFF.

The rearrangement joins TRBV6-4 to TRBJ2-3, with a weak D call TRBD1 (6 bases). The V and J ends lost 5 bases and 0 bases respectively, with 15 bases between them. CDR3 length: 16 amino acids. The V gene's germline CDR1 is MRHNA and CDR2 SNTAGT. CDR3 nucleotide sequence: TGTGCCAGCAGTCTACAGGGTTACTCTAGCACAGATACGCAGTATTTT. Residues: CASSLQGYSSTDTQYF.

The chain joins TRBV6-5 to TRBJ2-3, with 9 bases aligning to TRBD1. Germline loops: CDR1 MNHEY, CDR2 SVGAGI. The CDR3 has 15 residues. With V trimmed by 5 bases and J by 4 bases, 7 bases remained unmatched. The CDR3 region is CASSTQGAIADTQYF. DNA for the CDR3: TGTGCCAGCAGTACACAGGGGGCGATCGCAGATACGCAGTATTTT.

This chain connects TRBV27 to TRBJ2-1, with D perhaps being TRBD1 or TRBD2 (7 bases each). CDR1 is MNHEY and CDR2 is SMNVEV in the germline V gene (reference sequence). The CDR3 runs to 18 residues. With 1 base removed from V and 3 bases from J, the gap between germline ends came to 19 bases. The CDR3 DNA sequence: TGTGCCAGCAGTTTATTGGGGGAGGGGGCGGATGGCTACAATGAGCAGTTCTTC. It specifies CASSLLGEGADGYNEQFF.

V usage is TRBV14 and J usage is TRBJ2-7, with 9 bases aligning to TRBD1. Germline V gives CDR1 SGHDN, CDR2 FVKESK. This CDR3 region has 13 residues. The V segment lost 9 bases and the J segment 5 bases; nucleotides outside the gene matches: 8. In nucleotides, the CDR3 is TGTGCCAGGGATTACAGGGGGCACGACGAGCAGTACTTC. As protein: CARDYRGHDEQYF.

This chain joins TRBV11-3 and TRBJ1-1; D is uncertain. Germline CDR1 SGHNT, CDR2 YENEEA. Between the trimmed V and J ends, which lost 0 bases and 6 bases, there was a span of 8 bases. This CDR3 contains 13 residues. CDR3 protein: CASSLEVGAEAFF. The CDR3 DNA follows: TGTGCCAGCAGCTTAGAAGTTGGGGCTGAAGCTTTCTTT.

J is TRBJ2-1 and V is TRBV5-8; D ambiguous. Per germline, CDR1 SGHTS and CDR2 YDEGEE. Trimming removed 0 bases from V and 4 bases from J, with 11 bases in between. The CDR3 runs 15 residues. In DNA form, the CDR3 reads TGTGCCAGCAGCTTGGGCCGCGCCCGGTACAATGAGCAGTTCTTC. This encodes CASSLGRARYNEQFF. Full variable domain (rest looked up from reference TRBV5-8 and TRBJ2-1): EAGVTQSPTHLIKTRGQQATLRCSPISGHTSVYWYQQALGLGLQFLLWYDEGEERNRGNFPPRFSGRQFPNYSSELNVNALELEDSALYLCASSLGRARYNEQFFGPGTRLTVL.

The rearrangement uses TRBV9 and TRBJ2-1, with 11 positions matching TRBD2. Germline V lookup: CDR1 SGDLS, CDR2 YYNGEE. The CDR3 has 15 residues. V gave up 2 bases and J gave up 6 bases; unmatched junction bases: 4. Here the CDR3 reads CASSVSGGARNEQFF. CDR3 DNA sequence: TGTGCCAGCAGCGTTAGCGGGGGGGCCCGCAATGAGCAGTTCTTC. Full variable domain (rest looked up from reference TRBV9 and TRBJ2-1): DSGVTQTPKHLITATGQRVTLRCSPRSGDLSVYWYQQSLDQGLQFLIQYYNGEERAKGNILERFSAQQFPDLHSELNLSSLELGDSALYFCASSVSGGARNEQFFGPGTRLTVL.

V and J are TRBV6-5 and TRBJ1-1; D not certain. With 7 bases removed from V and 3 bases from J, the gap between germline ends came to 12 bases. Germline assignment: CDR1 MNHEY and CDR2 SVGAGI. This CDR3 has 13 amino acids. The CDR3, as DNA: TGTGCCAGCATAAAGGGTTCCGACACTGAAGCTTTCTTT. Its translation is CASIKGSDTEAFF.

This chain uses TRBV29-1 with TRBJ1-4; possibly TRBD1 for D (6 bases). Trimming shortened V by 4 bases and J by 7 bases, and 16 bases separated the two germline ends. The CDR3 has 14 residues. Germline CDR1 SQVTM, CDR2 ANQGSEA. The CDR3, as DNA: TGCAGCGTTGTTGGGGGGGCCGGTGGTGAAAAACTGTTTTTT. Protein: CSVVGGAGGEKLFF.

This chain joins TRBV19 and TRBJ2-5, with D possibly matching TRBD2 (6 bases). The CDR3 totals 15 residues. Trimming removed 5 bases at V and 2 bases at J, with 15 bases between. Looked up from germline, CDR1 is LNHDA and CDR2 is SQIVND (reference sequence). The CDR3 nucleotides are TGTGCCAGTAGTCCAAGATCGGGGAGGCAAGAGACCCAGTACTTC. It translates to CASSPRSGRQETQYF.

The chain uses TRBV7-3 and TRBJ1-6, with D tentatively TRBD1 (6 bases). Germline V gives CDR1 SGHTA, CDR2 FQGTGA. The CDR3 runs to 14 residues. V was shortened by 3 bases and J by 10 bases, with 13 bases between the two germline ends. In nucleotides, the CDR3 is TGTGCCAGCAGCTTTGGACAGTACTCCTCACCCCTCCACTTT. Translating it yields CASSFGQYSSPLHF.

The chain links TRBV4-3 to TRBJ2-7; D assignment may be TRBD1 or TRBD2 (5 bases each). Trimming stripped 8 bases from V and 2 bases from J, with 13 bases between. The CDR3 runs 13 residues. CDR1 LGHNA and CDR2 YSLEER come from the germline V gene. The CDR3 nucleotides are TGCGCCAGCTCAACCGGGACCACCTACGAGCAGTACTTC. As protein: CASSTGTTYEQYF.

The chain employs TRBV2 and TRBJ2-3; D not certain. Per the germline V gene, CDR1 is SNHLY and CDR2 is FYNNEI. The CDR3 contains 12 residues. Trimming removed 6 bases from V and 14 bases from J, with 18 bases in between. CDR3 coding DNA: TGTGCCAGCAGGGAGTACGGTTCTCCCTCGTATTTT. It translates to CASREYGSPSYF.